Listed here are 28 T cell receptor beta chains from one sample, sequenced in a study of T cells in Graves' hyperthyroidism and ophthalmopathy. It was RNA transcripts that yielded the amplified TCR beta CDR3 regions. The HTBI primer set was used in a first-round RT-PCR of the TCR CDR3. TCRdb reprocessed the multiplex PCR reads with MiXCR, giving one entry per CDR3 protein. The sample yields about 620,000 distinct CDR3 sequences, 15% to 20% seen once. Sample: blood. The receptors come from a woman aged 30 to 39 with Graves' hyperthyroidism.

This clonotype was observed many times. The chain is built from TRBV5-1 and TRBJ2-7; 7 nucleotides match TRBD1. Per germline, CDR1 SGHRS and CDR2 YFSETQ. J lost 7 bases, V lost 4 bases, and 8 bases had no gene match. The CDR3 extends over 13 amino acids. CDR3 nucleotides: TGCGCCAGCAGCGAGAGACAGGGTTGGGAGCAGTACTTC. Translating gives CASSERQGWEQYF.

The table lists this clonotype with a few counts. Being one base from a much bigger clone, this may be a read error. The chain carries TRBV30 and TRBJ2-5, with D uncertain. This CDR3 comprises 11 residues. Germline assignment: CDR1 GTSNPN and CDR2 SVGIG (reference sequence). CDR3 region: CAWSAREAQYF. CDR3 nucleotide sequence: TGTGCCTGGAGTGCGAGAGAGGCCCAGTACTTC.

This clonotype occurred many times. The genes are TRBV11-3 and TRBJ2-1; 7 bases are shared with TRBD2. J lost 8 bases, V lost 1 base, and 5 bases had no gene match. Germline-derived CDR1 and CDR2 are SGHNT and YENEEA. The CDR3 is made up of 14 amino acids. In DNA, the CDR3 is TGTGCCAGCAGCTTAGGTACGGGAGGTCATGAGCAGTTCTTC. Its protein product is CASSLGTGGHEQFF.

This clonotype has a count of ten or more. The rearrangement links TRBV6-1 to TRBJ2-5; 7 nucleotides line up with TRBD1. CDR3 length: 18 residues. Germline CDR1 MNHNS, CDR2 SASEGT. J lost 3 bases, V lost 6 bases, and 19 bases had no gene match. The CDR3 DNA reads as TGTGCCAGCAGAGCTAATACCGGGACAGACGATTACAAAGAGACCCAGTACTTC. Translated: CASRANTGTDDYKETQYF.

The chain uses TRBV4-1 and TRBJ1-1; D not resolved. Germline CDR1 is MGHRA and CDR2 is YSYEKL. The CDR3 length is 13 residues. The germline V and J ends were trimmed by 3 bases and 1 base, with 6 bases remaining between them. The DNA for the CDR3 is TGCGCCAGCAGCCAGTTGGGGAACACTGAAGCTTTCTTT. Protein: CASSQLGNTEAFF.

This clonotype showed up just once. The chain uses TRBV2 and TRBJ1-2; D is unresolved. This CDR3 spans 13 amino acids. The V gene's germline CDR1 is SNHLY and CDR2 FYNNEI. Trimming took 5 bases from V and 3 from J, leaving 10 bases between them. CDR3 region: CASSTNEDYGYTF. CDR3 in DNA: TGTGCCAGCAGTACCAATGAGGACTATGGCTACACCTTC.

In its sample, this clonotype was seen many times. This chain links TRBV7-2 with TRBJ2-7; D call uncertain. The CDR3 has 12 amino acids. CDR1 SGHTA and CDR2 FQGNSA come from the germline V gene. V was trimmed by 2 bases and J by 4 bases, leaving 6 bases between them. The chain's CDR3 is CASSLIKYEQYF. DNA for the CDR3: TGTGCCAGCAGCTTAATCAAGTACGAGCAGTACTTC.

In nucleotides, the CDR3 is TGCGCCAGCAGCCAAGCCACCCTCCCGACGGACTTCCGGGCATACGAGCAGTACTTC. This gives the protein CASSQATLPTDFRAYEQYF. The chain combines TRBV5-1 with TRBJ2-7; tentatively, D is TRBD2 (5 bases). V was clipped by 4 bases and J by 4 bases, with 30 bases between them. CDR3 length: 19 residues. Germline V lookup: CDR1 SGHRS, CDR2 YFSETQ.

This clonotype was counted a single time. The rearrangement joins TRBV5-4 to TRBJ2-5; D may be TRBD1 (5 bases). V lost 0 bases and J 0 bases, leaving 9 bases between the germline ends. The CDR3 covers 15 residues. Germline assignment: CDR1 SGHNT and CDR2 YYREEE (reference sequence). CDR3 in DNA: TGTGCCAGCAGCTTGGCACAGGAGTACCAAGAGACCCAGTACTTC. It yields the protein CASSLAQEYQETQYF.

Ten or more counts support this clonotype. The chain employs TRBV20-1 and TRBJ2-7, with D possibly TRBD2 on 5 matching bases. The germline V gene has CDR1 DFQATT and CDR2 SNEGSKA (reference sequence). The CDR3 sequence is 12 residues long. Trimming shortened V by 2 bases and J by 6 bases, and 11 bases separated the two germline ends. The CDR3 region has the DNA TGCAGTGCTAGACCCTCTGAGGGCGAGCAGTACTTC. Amino acid sequence: CSARPSEGEQYF.

This clonotype was seen many times. This chain uses TRBV28 with TRBJ2-1; 7 positions match TRBD1. The germline CDR1 and CDR2 sequences are MDHEN and SYDVKM. The CDR3 runs 13 residues. With V trimmed by 4 bases and J by 9 bases, 6 bases remained unmatched. CDR3 loop: CASSYTGDGEQFF. DNA for the CDR3: TGTGCCAGCAGTTACACAGGGGACGGTGAGCAGTTCTTC.

This clonotype was detected many times. V and J are TRBV6-1 and TRBJ2-5; D not certain. Germline loops: CDR1 MNHNS, CDR2 SASEGT. The CDR3 is 14 amino acids. V was pared by 1 base and J by 0 bases, with 6 bases between. CDR3 sequence (DNA): TGTGCCAGCAGTGAAGGGGGAAACCAAGAGACCCAGTACTTC. Translated: CASSEGGNQETQYF.

The sample holds a few counts of this clonotype. The rearrangement links TRBV27 to TRBJ2-2; 15 bases agree with TRBD2. J gave up 0 bases and V 5 bases, and 1 base lay outside the gene matches. In germline, CDR1 is MNHEY, CDR2 SMNVEV (reference sequence). The CDR3 sequence is 17 residues long. The CDR3 bases are TGTGCCAGCAGTGGACTAGCGGGAGGGACGAACACCGGGGAGCTGTTTTTT. It yields the protein CASSGLAGGTNTGELFF.

The sample holds a few counts of this clonotype. The genes are TRBV19 and TRBJ2-2, with 7 bases identical to TRBD1. V was pared by 11 bases and J by 5 bases, with 8 bases of the junction left unmatched. The germline V gene has CDR1 LNHDA and CDR2 SQIVND (reference sequence). CDR3 length equals 13 residues. CDR3 sequence (DNA): TGTGCCGCGATAAACAGGGGAACCGGGGAGCTGTTTTTT. Its protein product is CAAINRGTGELFF. Full variable domain (remainder filled in from reference TRBV19 and TRBJ2-2): DGGITQSPKYLFRKEGQNVTLSCEQNLNHDAMYWYRQDPGQGLRLIYYSQIVNDFQKGDIAEGYSVSREKKESFPLTVTSAQKNPTAFYLCAAINRGTGELFFGEGSRLTVL.

This chain uses TRBV5-1 with TRBJ2-2; possible D gene TRBD2, 6 bases. Trimming stripped 5 bases from V and 2 bases from J, with 10 bases between. In germline, CDR1 is SGHRS, CDR2 YFSETQ. This CDR3 spans 14 amino acids. The CDR3 DNA reads as TGCGCCAGCAGTATTAGCGGTAACACCGGGGAGCTGTTTTTT. The encoded protein is CASSISGNTGELFF.

In this sample, this clonotype turned up a few times. This chain connects TRBV28 to TRBJ2-6; D call uncertain. The CDR3 sequence is 14 residues long. Germline V gene data show CDR1 as MDHEN and CDR2 as SYDVKM. The V gene lost 5 bases and the J gene lost 0 bases, with 5 bases spanning the gap. Here the CDR3 reads CASSISSGANVLTF. The CDR3 DNA reads TGTGCCAGCAGTATATCCTCTGGGGCCAACGTCCTGACTTTC.

The V and J genes are TRBV6-2 or TRBV6-3 and TRBJ1-3; 8 bases are a match to TRBD1. This CDR3 is 11 amino acids long. From germline, CDR1 is MNHEY and CDR2 SVGEGT. The ends lost 7 bases at V and 14 bases at J; junction bases unmatched: 7. This CDR3 reads CASMNTDRVYF. The CDR3 nucleotides are TGTGCCAGCATGAATACGGACAGGGTATATTTT.

This clonotype has more than one count but fewer than ten. The rearrangement joins TRBV20-1 to TRBJ2-7, with TRBD2 matching 9 bases. The CDR3 consists of 14 residues. The V segment lost 5 bases and the J segment 4 bases; nucleotides outside the gene matches: 9. Germline loops: CDR1 DFQATT, CDR2 SNEGSKA (reference sequence). Here the CDR3 reads CSAPPTSGGYEQYF. The CDR3 DNA reads as TGCAGTGCTCCCCCGACTAGCGGCGGTTACGAGCAGTACTTC.

The V gene is TRBV5-1, the J gene TRBJ1-6; 10 bases map to TRBD1. There are 16 residues in the CDR3. The V gene's germline CDR1 is SGHRS and CDR2 YFSETQ. V shed 4 bases and J 7 bases; nucleotides not matched to a gene: 8. CDR3 residues: CASSTGQGVKNSPLHF. For the CDR3, the DNA is TGCGCCAGCAGCACTGGACAGGGGGTAAAGAATTCACCCCTCCACTTT.

This clonotype was detected many times. The chain employs TRBV7-2 and TRBJ2-7, with 12 bases fitting TRBD2. J lost 2 bases, V lost 6 bases, and 2 bases had no gene match. Germline values: CDR1 SGHTA, CDR2 FQGNSA. The CDR3 has 14 residues. The CDR3 spells CASSWTSGTYEQYF. In DNA form, the CDR3 reads TGTGCCAGCAGTTGGACTAGCGGGACCTACGAGCAGTACTTC.

This chain joins TRBV9 and TRBJ2-7; no definite D call. Trimming left V 3 bases short and J 2 bases short, with 18 bases between. Germline V gives CDR1 SGDLS, CDR2 YYNGEE. The length of the CDR3 is 16 residues. In DNA form, the CDR3 reads TGTGCCAGCAGCGCAACCAAAAGGACGGGTACCTACGAGCAGTACTTC. Translation: CASSATKRTGTYEQYF.

This clonotype has a handful of counts. The rearrangement joins TRBV6-1 to TRBJ1-1; 9 bases fit TRBD1. Trimming took 5 bases from V and 5 from J; bases not matched to a gene: 3. CDR1 is MNHNS, CDR2 SASEGT, per germline. This CDR3 spans 13 amino acids. CDR3 in amino acids: CASSTGGRTEAFF. CDR3 nucleotides: TGTGCCAGCAGTACAGGGGGCAGAACTGAAGCTTTCTTT.

The chain uses TRBV4-3 and TRBJ2-1; 8 nucleotides line up with TRBD1. This CDR3 contains 18 residues. The J segment lost 0 bases and the V segment lost 9 bases, leaving 16 bases of the junction unmatched. CDR1 is LGHNA, CDR2 YSLEER, per germline. CDR3 in DNA: TGCGCCAGATCCAATCCCGGGACAGGCGATAGCTCCTACAATGAGCAGTTCTTC. Translation: CARSNPGTGDSSYNEQFF.

The V call is TRBV10-1, the J call TRBJ2-3; TRBD2 might be the D (6 bases). The germline V gene encodes CDR1 WNHNN and CDR2 SYGVQD (reference sequence). The CDR3 length is 15 residues. V dropped 3 bases and J dropped 5 bases, with 15 bases sitting between them. The CDR3: CASSDIAERQDTQYF. CDR3 DNA: TGCGCCAGCAGTGATATAGCGGAGAGACAAGATACGCAGTATTTT.

This clonotype showed up many times. CDR3 nucleotides: TGTGCCAGCAGTGAAGTGGATTACCAAGAGACCCAGTACTTC. Its translation is CASSEVDYQETQYF. The rearrangement joins TRBV6-1 to TRBJ2-5; no definite D call. Germline V gene data show CDR1 as MNHNS and CDR2 as SASEGT. V was pared by 1 base and J by 0 bases, with 6 bases between. CDR3 size: 14 residues.

The sample holds many counts of this clonotype. The J gene is TRBJ2-7, the V gene TRBV7-6, with 7 bases that match TRBD2. This CDR3 region has 14 residues. Unmatched junction bases numbered 6, after V lost 5 bases and J lost 2 bases. Germline loops: CDR1 SGHVS, CDR2 FNYEAQ. CDR3 in amino acids: CASSPSGRTYEQYF. CDR3 DNA: TGTGCCAGCAGCCCTAGCGGAAGGACCTACGAGCAGTACTTC.

This chain links TRBV9 with TRBJ2-1, with 10 nucleotides matching TRBD1. Germline CDR1 reads SGDLS; CDR2 reads YYNGEE. The CDR3 totals 13 residues. Trimming took 10 bases from V and 6 from J; bases not matched to a gene: 7. The CDR3 nucleotides are TGTGCCTCGGGACAGGGGAGAATCAATGAGCAGTTCTTC. Protein product: CASGQGRINEQFF. The full variable domain, in which reference TRBV9 and TRBJ2-1 provide the parts outside the CDR3, is DSGVTQTPKHLITATGQRVTLRCSPRSGDLSVYWYQQSLDQGLQFLIQYYNGEERAKGNILERFSAQQFPDLHSELNLSSLELGDSALYFCASGQGRINEQFFGPGTRLTVL.

The genes are TRBV20-1 and TRBJ1-3; unclear D gene. Germline CDR1 DFQATT, CDR2 SNEGSKA (reference sequence). This CDR3 has 15 amino acids. V lost 0 bases and J 4 bases, leaving 13 bases between the germline ends. Written as DNA, the CDR3 is TGCAGTGCTAGAGATCATCGGGAGGCAGGAAACACCATATATTTT. It yields the protein CSARDHREAGNTIYF.